This TCR beta chain stems from a study of regulatory T cells in long-lasting Graves disease. Building of the TCR beta libraries involved iRepertoire HTBI primers and Arm-PCR of CDR3 regions. From the multiplex PCR reads, TCRdb called clonotypes with MiXCR, one entry per CDR3 protein. Here the sample spans 580,000 or so distinct CDR3 sequences, roughly a sixth being singletons. Time point described: newly diagnosed GD, antithyroid drugs for less than 3 months. The TCR library used RNA extracted from PBMCs. This clonotype has a handful of counts. Its antigen remains unidentified. Overall study findings and caveats: When disease was persistent, TRBV28, TRBJ1-2 and TRBJ2-5 were the favored segments.

V shed 3 bases and J shed 1 base, with 11 bases lying between them. From germline, CDR1 is LGHDT and CDR2 YNNKEL (reference sequence). This CDR3 has 15 amino acids. The same sample was also studied in work on T cells in Graves' hyperthyroidism and ophthalmopathy. That paper adds: Blood also held most thyroid clonotypes expanded beyond 0.001. Researchers report that a 13 V-J model separated ophthalmopathy from stable hyperthyroidism.

Sequencing was performed on peripheral blood mononuclear cells (PBMCs), taken at new diagnosis, from a patient treated with antithyroid drugs. This clonotype originated in a man aged 18-30 years with Graves disease. The chain is built from TRBV3-1 and TRBJ2-3, with TRBD2 as a possible D gene (6 bases). Here the CDR3 reads CASSHGGWGTDTQYF. The CDR3 nucleotides are TGTGCCAGCAGCCACGGGGGATGGGGCACAGATACGCAGTATTTT.